This T cell receptor (beta chain) comes out of a study of low-dose radiotherapy and immunotherapy resistance in tumors. Specified time point: before trial treatment. All eligible patients presented with advanced solid tumors that contained no tumor-infiltrating lymphocytes. Using a constant-region primer together with a V-primer adapter, TCRs were subjected to around 20 PCR cycles of amplification. TCRdb reanalysed the reads using MiXCR and keeps one entry per CDR3 protein. The table shows approximately 47,000 distinct CDR3 sequences, with about 11% occurring only once. J was trimmed by 11 bases and V by 6 bases; bases with no gene match: 9. CDR3 length equals 13 residues. The V gene's germline CDR1 is MNHEY and CDR2 SVGEGT. This clonotype showed up many times.

The material sequenced was PBMCs, taken before treatment. The origin of this receptor is a female donor with ovarian cancer. This rearrangement joins TRBV6-2 or TRBV6-3 to TRBJ1-5; 8 bases agree with TRBD1. CDR3 in DNA: TGTGCCAGCAGGCCAGGGGGCCCCAGGGCCCAGCATTTT. Encoded protein: CASRPGGPRAQHF.